One sample yielded the 21 T cell receptor beta chains listed below, sequenced in a study of CD4+ T cells in melanoma (dated by TCRdb to between 2021 and 2022). Libraries came from the immunoSEQ multiplex PCR assay. TCRdb holds this immuneACCESS table with in-frame rearrangements only. Some clones are missing; in checked studies, unresolved V genes explain under half, and the rest has no known cause. This sample has about 18,000 clones in its table, and 83% of those were observed once. The ten largest clones represent 4.5% to 5.5% of the sample. Sequencing used cells from a culture (not recorded whether cultured in vitro). Receptor source: a human donor with melanoma.

This clone has just a few counts. V gene TRBV7-2 combines with J gene TRBJ2-2; TRBD2 might be the D (5 bases). The CDR3 consists of 15 residues. The V gene's germline CDR1 is SGHTA and CDR2 FQGNSA. Deletions cut 1 base from V and 5 bases from J, with 11 bases between. CDR3 nucleotides: TGTGCCAGCAGCTTAGATGGACTGGGTACCGGGGAGCTGTTTTTT. Translation gives CASSLDGLGTGELFF.

This clone was found a few times. V usage is TRBV4-2 and J usage is TRBJ1-4; D unclear. The CDR3 covers 13 residues. V lost 1 base, J lost 8 bases, and 8 bases lay in between. Germline CDR1 LGHNA, CDR2 YNFKEQ. The CDR3 DNA is TGTGCCAGCAGCCAAGGGAGAGAGGAAAAACTGTTTTTT. This codes for CASSQGREEKLFF.

The chain recombines TRBV28 with TRBJ1-2; D is unresolved. Deletions cut 8 bases from V and 10 bases from J, with 17 bases between. Looked up from germline, CDR1 is MDHEN and CDR2 is SYDVKM. CDR3 length: 12 amino acids. CDR3 in amino acids: CASGLLLHFYTF. DNA for the CDR3: TGTGCCAGCGGGCTCCTCCTGCATTTCTACACCTTC.

The rearrangement uses TRBV6-5 and TRBJ1-4; no definite D call. Per germline, CDR1 MNHEY and CDR2 SVGAGI. Trimming took off 5 bases at V and 8 bases at J, with 15 bases between the two ends. The CDR3 contains 14 residues. DNA for the CDR3: TGTGCCAGCAGTATGACCCCGGACGGGGAAAAACTGTTTTTT. Residues: CASSMTPDGEKLFF.

The CDR3 here is CASSMPPGQPAGYTF. CDR3 sequence (DNA): TGTGCCAGTAGTATGCCCCCGGGACAGCCGGCAGGCTACACCTTC. This chain uses TRBV19 with TRBJ1-2, with 7 bases matching TRBD1. V gave up 3 bases and J gave up 8 bases; unmatched junction bases: 12. This CDR3 comprises 15 residues. Looked up from germline, CDR1 is LNHDA and CDR2 is SQIVND (reference sequence).

The chain links TRBV5-1 to TRBJ2-1, with 12 bases fitting TRBD2. The trim removed 4 bases at V and 6 bases at J, leaving 11 bases unmatched. This CDR3 region has 17 residues. Germline values: CDR1 SGHRS, CDR2 YFSETQ. The CDR3 loop reads CASSPLPSSGGANEQFF. DNA for the CDR3: TGCGCCAGCAGCCCCCTGCCTTCTAGCGGGGGGGCCAATGAGCAGTTCTTC.

This chain uses TRBV10-3 with TRBJ2-3, with D perhaps being TRBD1 or TRBD2 (5 bases each). Germline loops: CDR1 ENHRY, CDR2 SYGVKD. The CDR3 has 13 amino acids. V was trimmed by 6 bases and J by 1 base, leaving 8 bases between them. CDR3 DNA: TGTGCCATCAGGGGGGTCGGCACAGATACGCAGTATTTT. Encoded protein: CAIRGVGTDTQYF.

The chain uses TRBV2 and TRBJ1-2; 7 bases are shared with TRBD1. The CDR3 runs to 13 residues. Germline V CDR1 and CDR2: SNHLY, FYNNEI. V shed 4 bases, J shed 5 bases, and the junction held 4 bases outside the gene matches. CDR3 nucleotide sequence: TGTGCCAGCAGTGGACAGGGAGATTATGGCTACACCTTC. The encoded protein is CASSGQGDYGYTF.

The rearrangement uses TRBV4-2 and TRBJ2-7, with D unclear. V was trimmed by 0 bases and J by 2 bases, leaving 5 bases between them. Germline loops: CDR1 LGHNA, CDR2 YNFKEQ. The CDR3 is made up of 13 amino acids. CDR3 in amino acids: CASSQDSTYEQYF. The CDR3 DNA sequence: TGTGCCAGCAGCCAAGATTCAACCTACGAGCAGTACTTC.

The chain is built from TRBV5-1 and TRBJ2-3, with 10 bases matching TRBD2. Germline CDR1 and CDR2: SGHRS and YFSETQ. CDR3 size: 16 residues. J gave up 3 bases and V 5 bases, and 9 bases lay outside the gene matches. CDR3 amino acids: CASRTGLADGTDTQYF. For the CDR3, the DNA is TGCGCCAGCAGGACCGGACTAGCGGATGGGACAGATACGCAGTATTTT.

The rearrangement links TRBV19 to TRBJ1-2, with D possibly matching TRBD1 (6 bases). With 3 bases removed from V and 6 bases from J, the gap between germline ends came to 14 bases. The CDR3 contains 14 residues. The germline V gene has CDR1 LNHDA and CDR2 SQIVND (reference sequence). CDR3 in amino acids: CASSISTGSHGYTF. CDR3 DNA sequence: TGTGCCAGTAGTATCTCAACAGGGAGCCATGGCTACACCTTC.

V usage is TRBV7-3 and J usage is TRBJ2-1; D not resolved. The germline V gene has CDR1 SGHTA and CDR2 FQGTGA. Trimming removed 4 bases from V and 9 bases from J, with 16 bases in between. The CDR3 is made up of 14 amino acids. The CDR3 DNA sequence: TGTGCCAGCAGCTCGTCCGGGCCGCGCGGTGAGCAGTTCTTC. This gives the protein CASSSSGPRGEQFF. The full variable domain, in which reference TRBV7-3 and TRBJ2-1 provide the parts outside the CDR3, is GAGVSQTPSNKVTEKGKYVELRCDPISGHTALYWYRQSLGQGPEFLIYFQGTGAADDSGLPNDRFFAVRPEGSVSTLKIQRTERGDSAVYLCASSSSGPRGEQFFGPGTRLTVL.

The chain joins TRBV19 to TRBJ1-4; no clear D. Trimming took off 7 bases at V and 7 bases at J, with 22 bases between the two ends. The length of the CDR3 is 16 residues. From germline, CDR1 is LNHDA and CDR2 SQIVND (reference sequence). CDR3 protein: CASNYGKTWSGEKLFF. The DNA for the CDR3 is TGTGCCAGTAACTACGGCAAGACATGGTCGGGTGAAAAACTGTTTTTT.

V gene TRBV5-5 combines with J gene TRBJ2-1; weak D call: TRBD1 (5 bases). Trimming shortened V by 3 bases and J by 2 bases, and 15 bases separated the two germline ends. Germline-derived CDR1 and CDR2 are SGHKS and YYEKEE (reference sequence). The length of the CDR3 is 16 residues. CDR3 loop: CASSSNPRATYNEQFF. The CDR3 DNA sequence: TGTGCCAGCAGCTCGAACCCCAGGGCCACCTACAATGAGCAGTTCTTC.

The V and J genes are TRBV5-6 and TRBJ2-7, with TRBD2 identical over 9 bases. The V segment lost 5 bases and the J segment 5 bases; nucleotides outside the gene matches: 17. Germline CDR1 reads SGHDT; CDR2 reads YYEEEE. The length of the CDR3 is 17 residues. CDR3 sequence (DNA): TGTGCCAGCAGTCTGACGTCCAGCGGGGGGCGGTACCACGAGCAGTACTTC. Translation gives CASSLTSSGGRYHEQYF.

The V and J genes are TRBV19 and TRBJ1-4; TRBD1 is a possible D gene (6 bases). Per the germline V gene, CDR1 is LNHDA and CDR2 is SQIVND (reference sequence). V gave up 6 bases and J gave up 4 bases, with 12 bases separating them. The CDR3 contains 14 residues. The CDR3 region has the DNA TGTGCCAGTAGGAGGACAGACTTTAATGAAAAACTGTTTTTT. Amino acids: CASRRTDFNEKLFF.

The V gene is TRBV2, the J gene TRBJ2-7; possibly TRBD1 or TRBD2 for D (5 bases each). CDR1 and CDR2 from the germline V gene are SNHLY and FYNNEI. The CDR3 has 15 amino acids. V was shortened by 4 bases and J by 7 bases, with 20 bases between the two germline ends. The CDR3: CASSADSGRRGEQYF. CDR3 nucleotides: TGTGCCAGCAGTGCCGACTCAGGGAGAAGAGGGGAGCAGTACTTC.

The rearrangement links TRBV21-1 to TRBJ1-4; the listed D gene, TRBD1, was not tested against the DNA. TRBV21-1 is tagged as a pseudogene. This CDR3 region has 13 residues. CDR3 in amino acids: CASSKRGQGKLFF. CDR3 nucleotide sequence: TGTGCCAGCAGCAAAAGGGGACAGGGGAAACTGTTTTTT.

This chain uses TRBV29-1 with TRBJ1-1; TRBD1 aligns across 8 bases. Germline-derived CDR1 and CDR2 are SQVTM and ANQGSEA. V shed 7 bases and J 4 bases; nucleotides not matched to a gene: 23. The CDR3 length is 18 residues. CDR3 nucleotides: TGCAGCGCCCAAGCTTGGGGAGGACCAGGGGGCGTCGGCACTGAAGCTTTCTTT. Encoded protein: CSAQAWGGPGGVGTEAFF.

This chain connects TRBV6-1 to TRBJ2-3, with no clear D. Germline CDR1 reads MNHNS; CDR2 reads SASEGT. Trimming took off 5 bases at V and 2 bases at J, with 17 bases between the two ends. The CDR3 is 16 residues long. The CDR3 region has the DNA TGTGCCAGCAGTAAAGACACCTACCTTCCCACAGATACGCAGTATTTT. Amino acids: CASSKDTYLPTDTQYF.

CDR3 amino acids: CASSLATAPQQYF. The CDR3, as DNA: TGTGCCAGCAGCTTAGCCACGGCGCCCCAACAGTACTTC. The chain carries TRBV7-9 and TRBJ2-7; D is uncertain. With 0 bases removed from V and 10 bases from J, the gap between germline ends came to 13 bases. Germline CDR1 SEHNR, CDR2 FQNEAQ (reference sequence). This CDR3 region has 13 residues.